This TCR beta chain was sequenced in a study of control samples from healthy donors and cancer patients (dated by TCRdb to 2020 to 2021). On this clone itself: There is no known antigen for this receptor. Base qualities are not provided; no much larger clone lies one nucleotide away.

Relative to germline, V is 5 bases shorter and J is 7 bases shorter, with 20 bases between their ends. Its CDR3 holds 15 amino acids, cysteine through phenylalanine. CDR3 DNA only is kept here, 45 bases in frame from base 1. As encoded in the germline V gene (reference sequence), CDR1 is LNHNV while CDR2 is YYDKDF. Libraries were constructed by the immunoSEQ multiplex PCR assay. TCRdb re-hosts the immuneACCESS table, in-frame sequences only. Its copies lack some clones; in the studies checked, an unresolved V gene accounts for under half of them, and the cause for the rest is not known. In this sample the table shows roughly 98,000 clones, roughly four fifths of which occur a single time. The leading ten clones occupy over 7.5% of the sample.

In this chain, TRBV15 is recombined with TRBJ1-2, with the D segment identity uncertain. The sequencing input was blood. The source is an older woman in good health. Here is the DNA: TGTGCCACCAGCGGAAAAATGGGAGGGAATGGTGGCTACACCTTC. Protein translation: CATSGKMGGNGGYTF.